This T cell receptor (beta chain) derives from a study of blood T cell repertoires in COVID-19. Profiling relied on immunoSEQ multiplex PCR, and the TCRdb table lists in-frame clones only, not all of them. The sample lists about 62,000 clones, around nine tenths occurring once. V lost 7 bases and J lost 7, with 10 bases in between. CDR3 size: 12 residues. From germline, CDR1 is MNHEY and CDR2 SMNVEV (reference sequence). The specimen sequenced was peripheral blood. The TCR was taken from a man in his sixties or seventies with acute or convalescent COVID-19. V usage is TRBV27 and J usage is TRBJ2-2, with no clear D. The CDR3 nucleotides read TGTGCCAGCACCCTCACCGGCGGGGAGCTGTTTTTT. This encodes CASTLTGGELFF.